These 31 T cell receptor beta chains originate from one sample sequenced in a study of shared clonotypes between healthy human individuals (TCRdb year 2020). Library preparation employed the immunoSEQ multiplex PCR assay. This immuneACCESS table, as held by TCRdb, lists in-frame sequences with V and J called but not all clones. Of the missing ones, under half trace to an unresolved V gene in checked studies; the others have no known cause. Across this sample there are about 1 million clones, with more than 65% seen only once. About 1.5% of the sample is taken by the ten largest. The source material was memory CD4+ T cells sorted from blood. What the cell subset or site label conveys for this sample: CD45RA-negative fraction. These receptors were taken from a man younger than 35 in good health.

This clone was observed at least ten times. Mismatch with germline at one junction end may stem from a read error. The gene calls are TRBV2 and TRBJ1-2; D may be TRBD1 (6 bases). In germline, CDR1 is SNHLY, CDR2 FYNNEI. The CDR3 is 14 amino acids. CDR3 bases: TGTGCCAGCAGCGAAGGGGACAACCGGGGCGGCTACACCTTC. Its translation is CASSEGDNRGGYTF.

The sample holds a few counts of this clone. The chain combines TRBV6-1 with TRBJ1-3, with D hard to call. Per germline, CDR1 MNHNS and CDR2 SASEGT. The V gene lost 10 bases and the J gene lost 7 bases, with 20 bases spanning the gap. This CDR3 contains 14 residues. CDR3 coding DNA: TGTGCCACCTACCCGGGTATCTCAAGGAACACCATATATTTT. This translates into CATYPGISRNTIYF.

This clone was counted between two and nine times. This rearrangement joins TRBV2 to TRBJ1-5; no reliable D call. The V end lost 3 bases, the J end lost 4 bases, and 7 bases lay between the germline ends. CDR1 is SNHLY and CDR2 is FYNNEI in the germline V gene. The CDR3 is made up of 13 amino acids. CDR3 in amino acids: CASSDDVNQPQHF. CDR3 coding DNA: TGTGCCAGCAGTGACGATGTAAATCAGCCCCAGCATTTT.

The chain combines TRBV6-5 with TRBJ2-6; D call uncertain. V shed 0 bases and J shed 1 base, with 4 bases lying between them. Looked up from germline, CDR1 is MNHEY and CDR2 is SVGAGI. This CDR3 is 15 amino acids long. DNA of the CDR3: TGTGCCAGCAGTTACTCGAGGTCTGGGGCCAACGTCCTGACTTTC. It encodes CASSYSRSGANVLTF.

The gene calls are TRBV6-5 and TRBJ2-7; the D is unclear. V dropped 6 bases and J dropped 2 bases, with 11 bases sitting between them. Germline CDR1 is MNHEY and CDR2 is SVGAGI. CDR3 length equals 13 residues. CDR3 nucleotides: TGTGCCAGCAGGTCGTTTAAGCCCTACGAGCAGTACTTC. Translated, it gives CASRSFKPYEQYF.

This clone was counted a few times. The rearrangement joins TRBV6-5 to TRBJ2-1; TRBD2 aligns across 14 bases. This CDR3 comprises 15 residues. The germline V gene encodes CDR1 MNHEY and CDR2 SVGAGI. After removal of 6 bases from V and 13 bases from J, the junction contained 11 bases not matched to a gene. The CDR3 region is CASRPTGTSGGKQFF. DNA for the CDR3: TGTGCCAGCAGACCCACCGGGACTAGCGGGGGTAAACAGTTCTTC.

The chain joins TRBV27 to TRBJ2-5, with D perhaps matching TRBD1 or TRBD2 (6 bases each). Germline V gene data show CDR1 as MNHEY and CDR2 as SMNVEV (reference sequence). CDR3 length: 19 residues. Trimming left V 5 bases short and J 5 bases short, with 30 bases between. The CDR3 is CASSLRGVRQDRMMETQYF. CDR3 DNA: TGTGCCAGCAGTCTAAGGGGGGTACGACAGGACCGGATGATGGAGACCCAGTACTTC.

This clone was counted a few times. V gene TRBV19 combines with J gene TRBJ1-5, with 8 bases identical to TRBD1. The CDR3 has 14 amino acids. Losses at the gene ends were 4 bases for V and 6 bases for J; bases not matched to a gene: 5. CDR1 is LNHDA and CDR2 is SQIVND in the germline V gene (reference sequence). CDR3 in amino acids: CASSTQGVAQPQHF. The CDR3 DNA is TGTGCCAGTAGTACACAGGGGGTGGCTCAGCCCCAGCATTTT.

The chain employs TRBV14 and TRBJ1-3; D is unclear. This CDR3 is 12 amino acids long. Germline CDR1 SGHDN, CDR2 FVKESK. With 4 bases removed from V and 4 bases from J, the gap between germline ends came to 5 bases. CDR3 DNA: TGTGCCAGCAGCCCCCCGGGAAACACCATATATTTT. This gives the protein CASSPPGNTIYF. Using reference TRBV14 and TRBJ1-3 for the parts outside the CDR3, the full variable domain is EAGVTQFPSHSVIEKGQTVTLRCDPISGHDNLYWYRRVMGKEIKFLLHFVKESKQDESGMPNNRFLAERTGGTYSTLKVQPAELEDSGVYFCASSPPGNTIYFGEGSWLTVV.

Comments on this clone: Different DNA sequences within this sample yield the same CDR3. The CDR3 DNA reads as TGTGCCAGCAGCCCCGGACTAGCGGGGGCTGATACGCAGTATTTT. As protein: CASSPGLAGADTQYF. This rearrangement joins TRBV7-9 to TRBJ2-3; 13 bases fit TRBD2. Trimming cost V 5 bases and J 6 bases; bases outside gene matches: 5. This CDR3 has 15 amino acids. Germline V lookup: CDR1 SEHNR, CDR2 FQNEAQ (reference sequence).

The count of this clone is one. The V call is TRBV2, the J call TRBJ2-1; D uncertain. The CDR3 spans 14 residues. V lost 3 bases, J lost 7 bases, and 13 bases lay in between. In germline, CDR1 is SNHLY, CDR2 FYNNEI. The CDR3 nucleotides read TGTGCCAGCAGTGAGGGCCCCAAAGGTAATGAGCAGTTCTTC. It translates to CASSEGPKGNEQFF.

This clone was seen more than once but under ten times. The chain carries TRBV5-8 and TRBJ1-1; 8 bases align to TRBD1. The CDR3 is 12 amino acids. Germline V lookup: CDR1 SGHTS, CDR2 YDEGEE. The V gene end was trimmed by 4 bases and the J gene end by 11 bases; junction bases not matched to a gene: 7. The CDR3 sequence is CASSIKDRVAFF. The CDR3 DNA reads as TGTGCCAGCAGCATAAAGGACAGGGTCGCTTTCTTT.

V usage is TRBV19 and J usage is TRBJ2-3; 7 bases align to TRBD1. CDR1 LNHDA and CDR2 SQIVND come from the germline V gene (reference sequence). V was pared by 6 bases and J by 0 bases, with 6 bases of the junction left unmatched. The CDR3 has 15 residues. Here the CDR3 DNA reads TGTGCCAGTAGGATGACAGGGATAAGCACAGATACGCAGTATTTT. This sequence encodes CASRMTGISTDTQYF.

This sequence joins TRBV5-1 and TRBJ2-3; no clear D. The V end lost 4 bases, the J end lost 3 bases, and 6 bases lay between the germline ends. This CDR3 region has 12 residues. Germline V gene lookup returns CDR1 SGHRS and CDR2 YFSETQ. In DNA form, the CDR3 reads TGCGCCAGCAGCCCGGAAACAGATACGCAGTATTTT. Its protein product is CASSPETDTQYF.

The rearrangement uses TRBV4-3 and TRBJ1-2; D is uncertain. Germline-derived CDR1 and CDR2 are LGHNA and YSLEER. The CDR3 spans 15 residues. V was cut by 0 bases and J by 0 bases, with 8 bases left in between. Here the CDR3 reads CASSQDGLSNYGYTF. CDR3 nucleotide sequence: TGCGCCAGCAGCCAAGACGGGCTTTCTAACTATGGCTACACCTTC.

This sequence joins TRBV15 and TRBJ2-2, with 8 bases lining up with TRBD1. There are 13 residues in the CDR3. Germline V CDR1 and CDR2: LNHNV, YYDKDF (reference sequence). The V gene end was trimmed by 2 bases and the J gene end by 8 bases; junction bases not matched to a gene: 1. The CDR3 reads CATSRQGAGELFF. In nucleotides, the CDR3 is TGTGCCACCAGCAGACAGGGGGCTGGGGAGCTGTTTTTT.

To note about this clone: This may arise from a read error, as a much more abundant clone is one base away. Other nucleotide sequences in the sample specify the same CDR3. The rearrangement links TRBV9 to TRBJ2-3; TRBD2 aligns across 12 bases. The CDR3 has 16 residues. V lost 4 bases and J lost 0; bases outside the gene matches: 3. The germline V gene encodes CDR1 SGDLS and CDR2 YYNGEE. The CDR3 bases are TGTGCCAGCAGCTCCGGACTAGCGGGGAGCACAGATACGCAGTATTTT. Translation gives CASSSGLAGSTDTQYF.

This chain joins TRBV11-1 and TRBJ2-7; TRBD2 aligns across 10 bases. Germline CDR1 reads SGHAT; CDR2 reads FQDESV (reference sequence). The V and J ends lost 6 bases and 6 bases, in that order; junction bases with no gene match: 8. The CDR3 has 14 amino acids. CDR3 sequence: CASRPSGGAREQYF. CDR3 nucleotides: TGTGCCAGCAGACCGAGCGGGGGGGCTCGCGAGCAGTACTTC.

The chain has TRBV5-1 and TRBJ2-2; D unresolved. CDR1 is SGHRS and CDR2 is YFSETQ in the germline V gene. This CDR3 region has 14 residues. Trimming removed 4 bases at V and 1 base at J, with 8 bases between. CDR3 nucleotides: TGCGCCAGCAGCCCAGGTTGGAACACCGGGGAGCTGTTTTTT. It encodes CASSPGWNTGELFF.

This clone appeared a single time. This chain uses TRBV28 with TRBJ2-7, with 7 bases identical to TRBD2. The CDR3 loop spans 14 amino acids. Germline trimming cut 3 bases from V and 0 bases from J; bases unmatched to any gene: 2. Germline CDR1 is MDHEN and CDR2 is SYDVKM. CDR3 nucleotide sequence: TGTGCCAGCAGTTTGAGCGGGATCTCCTACGAGCAGTACTTC. This encodes CASSLSGISYEQYF.

To note about this clone: This sample includes further DNA sequences coding for the same CDR3. This chain uses TRBV5-1 with TRBJ1-5; possible D gene TRBD1, 6 bases. Germline V gives CDR1 SGHRS, CDR2 YFSETQ. The CDR3 is made up of 14 amino acids. Trimming left V 0 bases short and J 3 bases short, with 7 bases between. The CDR3 DNA follows: TGCGCCAGCAGCTTGGGACAGGACAATCAGCCCCAGCATTTT. This encodes CASSLGQDNQPQHF.

The chain links TRBV11-2 to TRBJ1-1; TRBD1 might be the D (6 bases). The CDR3 has 14 residues. Looked up from germline, CDR1 is SGHAT and CDR2 is FQNNGV. With 6 bases removed from V and 5 bases from J, the gap between germline ends came to 16 bases. The CDR3 sequence is CASSSQQGRTEAFF. In nucleotides, the CDR3 is TGTGCCAGCAGTTCGCAACAGGGAAGGACTGAAGCTTTCTTT.

The chain employs TRBV10-3 and TRBJ2-2; D not certain. With 3 bases removed from V and 1 base from J, the gap between germline ends came to 9 bases. The CDR3 consists of 15 residues. Germline CDR1 ENHRY, CDR2 SYGVKD. CDR3 loop: CAISDRALNTGELFF. The CDR3 bases are TGTGCCATCAGTGACCGGGCCCTGAACACCGGGGAGCTGTTTTTT.

On this clone: At the DNA level, this CDR3 is encoded by other sequences in the same sample as well. The V call is TRBV11-2, the J call TRBJ2-5, with 7 nucleotides matching TRBD1. V shed 2 bases, J shed 3 bases, and the junction held 3 bases outside the gene matches. This CDR3 has 14 amino acids. CDR1 is SGHAT, CDR2 FQNNGV, per germline. CDR3 protein: CASSLRTGKETQYF. The CDR3 coding sequence is TGTGCCAGCAGCTTAAGGACAGGAAAAGAGACCCAGTACTTC.

The J gene is TRBJ2-1, the V gene TRBV6-1; 7 nucleotides line up with TRBD2. The CDR3 covers 15 residues. Germline loops: CDR1 MNHNS, CDR2 SASEGT. V dropped 5 bases and J dropped 0; count of bases not matched to a gene: 4. The CDR3 nucleotides are TGTGCCAGCAGTACTGCTAGCGGCTCCTACAATGAGCAGTTCTTC. It yields the protein CASSTASGSYNEQFF.

The rearrangement uses TRBV5-1 and TRBJ2-3; 7 bases agree with TRBD1. Per germline, CDR1 SGHRS and CDR2 YFSETQ. The CDR3 has 14 residues. Trimming cost V 4 bases and J 3 bases; bases outside gene matches: 5. The CDR3 DNA is TGCGCCAGCAGCCGACAGGGACCGACAGATACGCAGTATTTT. This codes for CASSRQGPTDTQYF.

This chain connects TRBV7-8 to TRBJ2-6, with D perhaps matching TRBD1 (5 bases). Per the germline V gene, CDR1 is SGHVS and CDR2 is FQNEAQ. V gave up 5 bases and J gave up 5 bases, with 22 bases separating them. The CDR3 has 18 residues. DNA of the CDR3: TGTGCCAGCAGCGTTACCGGCCAGGGATCTCTGAGGGCCAACGTCCTGACTTTC. Translated, it gives CASSVTGQGSLRANVLTF.

This clone was seen repeatedly, ten times or more. The gene calls are TRBV11-1 and TRBJ1-4; D unresolved. The CDR3 is 12 residues long. With 3 bases removed from V and 8 bases from J, the gap between germline ends came to 7 bases. Germline loops: CDR1 SGHAT, CDR2 FQDESV (reference sequence). The CDR3 nucleotides read TGTGCCAGCAGCTTTACGGGAGAAAAACTGTTTTTT. It encodes CASSFTGEKLFF.

To note about this clone: An end of the junction does not agree with germline; a read error may underlie this. This rearrangement joins TRBV5-6 to TRBJ2-7, with 11 bases that match TRBD2. This CDR3 has 14 residues. Germline assignment: CDR1 SGHDT and CDR2 YYEEEE. The CDR3 DNA sequence: TGTGCCAGCAGCTCGGGACTAGCGGCATTCCTCGTGAACTTC. It specifies CASSSGLAAFLVNF.

The genes are TRBV5-4 and TRBJ1-2, with 10 bases aligning to TRBD1. Trimming took 4 bases from V and 6 from J; bases not matched to a gene: 6. The CDR3 is made up of 14 amino acids. CDR1 is SGHNT, CDR2 YYREEE, per germline (reference sequence). The CDR3, as DNA: TGTGCCAGCAGCACCGGACAGGGGGGGAATGGCTACACCTTC. It is translated as CASSTGQGGNGYTF.

The chain couples TRBV5-1 to TRBJ2-4, with D possibly being TRBD1 (5 bases). Germline V gives CDR1 SGHRS, CDR2 YFSETQ. V shed 4 bases and J shed 2 bases, with 16 bases lying between them. This CDR3 has 16 amino acids. The CDR3 spells CASSPGGQGPKNIQYF. In nucleotides, the CDR3 is TGCGCCAGCAGCCCCGGCGGCCAGGGCCCCAAAAACATTCAGTACTTC.